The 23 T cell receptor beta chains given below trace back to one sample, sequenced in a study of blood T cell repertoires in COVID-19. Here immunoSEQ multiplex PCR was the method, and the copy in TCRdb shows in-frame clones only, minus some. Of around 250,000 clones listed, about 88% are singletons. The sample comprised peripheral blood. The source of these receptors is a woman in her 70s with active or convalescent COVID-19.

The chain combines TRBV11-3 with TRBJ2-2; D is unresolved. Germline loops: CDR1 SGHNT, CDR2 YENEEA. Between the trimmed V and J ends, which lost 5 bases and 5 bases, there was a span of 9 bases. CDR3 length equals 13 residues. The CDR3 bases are TGTGCCAGCAGCACAACACCGACCGGGGAGCTGTTTTTT. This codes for CASSTTPTGELFF. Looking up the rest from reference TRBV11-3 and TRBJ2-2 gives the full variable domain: EAGVVQSPRYKIIEKKQPVAFWCNPISGHNTLYWYLQNLGQGPELLIRYENEEAVDDSQLPKDRFSAERLKGVDSTLKIQPAELGDSAVYLCASSTTPTGELFFGEGSRLTVL.

CDR3 region: CASSLGVSATGRNSPLHF. CDR3 in DNA: TGTGCCAGCAGCTTGGGAGTGTCGGCGACAGGGCGGAATTCACCCCTCCACTTT. The chain couples TRBV5-6 to TRBJ1-6; TRBD1 matches 7 bases. This CDR3 is built from 18 residues. The V segment lost 0 bases and the J segment 7 bases; nucleotides outside the gene matches: 13. The germline V gene has CDR1 SGHDT and CDR2 YYEEEE. Combining the CDR3 with reference TRBV5-6 and TRBJ1-6 gives the whole variable domain DAGVTQSPTHLIKTRGQQVTLRCSPKSGHDTVSWYQQALGQGPQFIFQYYEEEERQRGNFPDRFSGHQFPNYSSELNVNALLLGDSALYLCASSLGVSATGRNSPLHFGNGTRLTVT.

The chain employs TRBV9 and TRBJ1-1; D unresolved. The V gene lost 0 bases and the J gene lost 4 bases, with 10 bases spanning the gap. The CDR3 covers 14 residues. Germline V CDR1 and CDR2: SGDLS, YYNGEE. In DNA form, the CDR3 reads TGTGCCAGCAGCGTAGCGGGGAACCCCACTGAAGCTTTCTTT. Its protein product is CASSVAGNPTEAFF.

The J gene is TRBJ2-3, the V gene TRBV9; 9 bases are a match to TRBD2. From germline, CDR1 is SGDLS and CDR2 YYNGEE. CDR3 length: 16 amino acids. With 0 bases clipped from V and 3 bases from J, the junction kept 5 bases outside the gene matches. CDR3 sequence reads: CASSVEAGGPTDTQYF. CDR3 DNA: TGTGCCAGCAGCGTAGAAGCGGGGGGTCCGACAGATACGCAGTATTTT.

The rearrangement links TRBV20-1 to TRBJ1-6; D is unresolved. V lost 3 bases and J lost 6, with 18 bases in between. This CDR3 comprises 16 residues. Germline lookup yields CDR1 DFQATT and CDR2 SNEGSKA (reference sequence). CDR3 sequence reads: CSASGSPGFSNSPLHF. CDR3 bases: TGCAGTGCTAGTGGTAGTCCGGGTTTTAGTAATTCACCCCTCCACTTT.

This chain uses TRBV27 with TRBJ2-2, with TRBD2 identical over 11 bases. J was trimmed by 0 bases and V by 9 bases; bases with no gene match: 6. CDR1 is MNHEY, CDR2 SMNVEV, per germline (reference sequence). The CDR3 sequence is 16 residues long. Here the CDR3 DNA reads TGTGCCAGTACGACTAGCGGGAACTCGAACACCGGGGAGCTGTTTTTT. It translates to CASTTSGNSNTGELFF.

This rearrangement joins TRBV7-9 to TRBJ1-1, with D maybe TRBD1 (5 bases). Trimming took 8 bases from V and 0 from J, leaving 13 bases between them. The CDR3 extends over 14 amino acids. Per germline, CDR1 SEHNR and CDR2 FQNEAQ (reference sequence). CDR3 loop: CASGGGVMNTEAFF. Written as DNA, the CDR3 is TGTGCCAGCGGGGGAGGGGTCATGAACACTGAAGCTTTCTTT.

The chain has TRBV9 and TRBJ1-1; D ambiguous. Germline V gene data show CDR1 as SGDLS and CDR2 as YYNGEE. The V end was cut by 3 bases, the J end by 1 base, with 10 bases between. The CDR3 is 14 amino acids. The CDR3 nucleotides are TGTGCCAGCAGCGGAATCTCGGGGAACACTGAAGCTTTCTTT. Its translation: CASSGISGNTEAFF.

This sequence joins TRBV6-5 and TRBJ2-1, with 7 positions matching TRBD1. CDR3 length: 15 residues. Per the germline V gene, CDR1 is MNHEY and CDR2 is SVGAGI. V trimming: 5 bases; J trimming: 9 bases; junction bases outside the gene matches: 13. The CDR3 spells CASSRQQQGIGEQFF. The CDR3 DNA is TGTGCCAGCAGTAGGCAACAACAGGGGATAGGTGAGCAGTTCTTC.

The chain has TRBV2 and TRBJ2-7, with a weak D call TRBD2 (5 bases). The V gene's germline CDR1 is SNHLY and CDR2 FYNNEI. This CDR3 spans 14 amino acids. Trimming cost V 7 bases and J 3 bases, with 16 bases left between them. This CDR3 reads CASTPDRGDYEQYF. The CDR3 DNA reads TGTGCCAGCACCCCTGACCGGGGTGACTACGAGCAGTACTTC.

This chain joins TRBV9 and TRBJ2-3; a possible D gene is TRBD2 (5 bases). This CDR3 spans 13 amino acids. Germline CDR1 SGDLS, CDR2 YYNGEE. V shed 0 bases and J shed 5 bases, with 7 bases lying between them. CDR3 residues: CASSVGSGDTQYF. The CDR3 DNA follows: TGTGCCAGCAGCGTAGGAAGCGGAGATACGCAGTATTTT.

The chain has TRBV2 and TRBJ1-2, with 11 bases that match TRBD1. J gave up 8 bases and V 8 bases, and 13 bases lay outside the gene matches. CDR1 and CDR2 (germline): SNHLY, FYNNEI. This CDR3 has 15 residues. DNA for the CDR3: TGTGCCAGCCGTGCCTGGGACAGGGGGAATGAGGGCTACACCTTC. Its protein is CASRAWDRGNEGYTF.

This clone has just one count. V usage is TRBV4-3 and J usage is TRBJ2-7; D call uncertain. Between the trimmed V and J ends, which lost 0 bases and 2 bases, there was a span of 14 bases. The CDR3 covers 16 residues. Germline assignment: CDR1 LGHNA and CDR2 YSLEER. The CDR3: CASSQDLGRTTYEQYF. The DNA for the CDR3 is TGCGCCAGCAGCCAAGATCTTGGCAGAACAACCTACGAGCAGTACTTC.

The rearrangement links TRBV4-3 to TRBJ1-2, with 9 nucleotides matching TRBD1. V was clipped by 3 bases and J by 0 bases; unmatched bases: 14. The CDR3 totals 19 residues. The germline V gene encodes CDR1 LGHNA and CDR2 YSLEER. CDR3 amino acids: CASSHQGGTGRGTNYGYTF. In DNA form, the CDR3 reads TGCGCCAGCAGCCACCAGGGGGGGACAGGGAGGGGAACTAACTATGGCTACACCTTC.

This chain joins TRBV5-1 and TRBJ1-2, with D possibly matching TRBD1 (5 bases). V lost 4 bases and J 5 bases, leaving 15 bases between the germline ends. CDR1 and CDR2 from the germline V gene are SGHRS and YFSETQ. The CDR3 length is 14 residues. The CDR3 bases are TGCGCCAGCAGCCCTCTAGGGGAATATTATGGCTACACCTTC. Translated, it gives CASSPLGEYYGYTF.

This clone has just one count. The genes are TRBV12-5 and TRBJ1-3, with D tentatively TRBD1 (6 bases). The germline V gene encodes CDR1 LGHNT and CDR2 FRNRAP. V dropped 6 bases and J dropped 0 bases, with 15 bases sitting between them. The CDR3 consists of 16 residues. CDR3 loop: CASGLTGRPSGNTIYF. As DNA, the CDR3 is TGTGCTAGTGGCCTGACAGGTCGCCCCTCTGGAAACACCATATATTTT. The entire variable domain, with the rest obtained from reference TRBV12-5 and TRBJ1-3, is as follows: DARVTQTPRHKVTEMGQEVTMRCQPILGHNTVFWYRQTMMQGLELLAYFRNRAPLDDSGMPKDRFSAEMPDATLATLKIQPSEPRDSAVYFCASGLTGRPSGNTIYFGEGSWLTVV.

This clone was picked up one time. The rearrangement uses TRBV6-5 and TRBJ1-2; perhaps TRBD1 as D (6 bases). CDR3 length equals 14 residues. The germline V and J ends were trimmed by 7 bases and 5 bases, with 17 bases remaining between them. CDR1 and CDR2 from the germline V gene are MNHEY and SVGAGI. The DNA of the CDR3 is TGTGCCAGCAACCCCCGGGACAAACCTTATGGCTACACCTTC. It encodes CASNPRDKPYGYTF.

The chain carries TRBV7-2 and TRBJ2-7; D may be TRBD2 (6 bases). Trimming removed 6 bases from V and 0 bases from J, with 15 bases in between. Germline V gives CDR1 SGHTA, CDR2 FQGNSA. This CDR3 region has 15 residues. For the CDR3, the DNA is TGTGCCAGCAGACCGCGGGGTTCCCTCTCCTACGAGCAGTACTTC. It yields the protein CASRPRGSLSYEQYF.

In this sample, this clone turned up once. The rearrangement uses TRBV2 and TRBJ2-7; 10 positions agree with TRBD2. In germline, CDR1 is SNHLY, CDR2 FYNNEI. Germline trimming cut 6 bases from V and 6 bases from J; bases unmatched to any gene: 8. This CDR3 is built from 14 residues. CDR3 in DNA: TGTGCCAGCAGCCCCCTAGCGGGGGCGGGCGAGCAGTACTTC. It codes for CASSPLAGAGEQYF.

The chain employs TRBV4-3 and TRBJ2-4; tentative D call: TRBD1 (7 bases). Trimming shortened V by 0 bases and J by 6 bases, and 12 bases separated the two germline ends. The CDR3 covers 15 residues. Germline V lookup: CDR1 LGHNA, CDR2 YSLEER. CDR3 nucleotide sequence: TGCGCCAGCAGCCAAGATCAGGGGGGCGGAAACATTCAGTACTTC. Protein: CASSQDQGGGNIQYF.

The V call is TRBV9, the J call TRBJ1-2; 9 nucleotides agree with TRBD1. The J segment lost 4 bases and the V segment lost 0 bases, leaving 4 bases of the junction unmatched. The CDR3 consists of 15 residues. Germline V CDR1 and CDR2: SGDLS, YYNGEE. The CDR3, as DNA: TGTGCCAGCAGCGTAGACGGGACAGGGCCCTATGGCTACACCTTC. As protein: CASSVDGTGPYGYTF.

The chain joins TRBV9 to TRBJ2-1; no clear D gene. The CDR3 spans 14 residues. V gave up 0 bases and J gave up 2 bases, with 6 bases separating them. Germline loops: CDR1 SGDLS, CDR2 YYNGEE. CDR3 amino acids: CASSVVEAYNEQFF. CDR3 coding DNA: TGTGCCAGCAGCGTAGTTGAGGCCTACAATGAGCAGTTCTTC. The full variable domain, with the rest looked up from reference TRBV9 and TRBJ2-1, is DSGVTQTPKHLITATGQRVTLRCSPRSGDLSVYWYQQSLDQGLQFLIQYYNGEERAKGNILERFSAQQFPDLHSELNLSSLELGDSALYFCASSVVEAYNEQFFGPGTRLTVL.

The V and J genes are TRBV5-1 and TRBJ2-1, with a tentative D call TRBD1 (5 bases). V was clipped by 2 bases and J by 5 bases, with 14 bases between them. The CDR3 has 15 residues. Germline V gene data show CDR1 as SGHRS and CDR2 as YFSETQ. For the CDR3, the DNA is TGCGCCAGCAGCTTCAGGGTTAATGGTGACAATGAGCAGTTCTTC. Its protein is CASSFRVNGDNEQFF. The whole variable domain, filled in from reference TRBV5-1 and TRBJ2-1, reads KAGVTQTPRYLIKTRGQQVTLSCSPISGHRSVSWYQQTPGQGLQFLFEYFSETQRNKGNFPGRFSGRQFSNSRSEMNVSTLELGDSALYLCASSFRVNGDNEQFFGPGTRLTVL.